These 24 T cell receptor beta chains share one sample of origin, sequenced in a study of cytomegalovirus exposure and HLA in healthy donors. Sequencing used immunoSEQ multiplex PCR; TCRdb keeps in-frame clones, though not all of them. Of around 50,000 clones detected, roughly 93% appear once; the ten largest clones hold roughly 5.8%. The sample consisted of PBMCs. Every receptor here comes from a woman under 30 in good health and CMV-seronegative.

The V call is TRBV9, the J call TRBJ2-3; unclear D gene. The germline CDR1 and CDR2 sequences are SGDLS and YYNGEE. This CDR3 comprises 15 residues. V lost 3 bases and J 3 bases, leaving 14 bases between the germline ends. For the CDR3, the DNA is TGTGCCAGCAGCGCCTTTAGCATCCCTACAGATACGCAGTATTTT. This encodes CASSAFSIPTDTQYF.

This clone has a single count. The J gene is TRBJ2-1, the V gene TRBV18, with 7 bases lining up with TRBD1. The CDR3 has 16 amino acids. The germline V gene has CDR1 KGHSH and CDR2 LQKENI. V gave up 1 base and J gave up 10 bases; unmatched junction bases: 13. This CDR3 reads CASSPRGQPRLREQFF. The DNA for the CDR3 is TGTGCCAGCTCACCACGGGGACAGCCCCGGTTAAGGGAGCAGTTCTTC.

The V and J genes are TRBV5-1 and TRBJ1-5; a possible D gene is TRBD1 (6 bases). Germline CDR1 SGHRS, CDR2 YFSETQ. CDR3 length equals 15 residues. V shed 4 bases and J shed 0 bases, with 11 bases lying between them. CDR3: CASSLGTNSNQPQHF. CDR3 nucleotide sequence: TGCGCCAGCAGCCTCGGGACAAATAGCAATCAGCCCCAGCATTTT. The full variable domain, rest sourced from reference TRBV5-1 and TRBJ1-5, is KAGVTQTPRYLIKTRGQQVTLSCSPISGHRSVSWYQQTPGQGLQFLFEYFSETQRNKGNFPGRFSGRQFSNSRSEMNVSTLELGDSALYLCASSLGTNSNQPQHFGDGTRLSIL.

This chain connects TRBV6-4 to TRBJ2-1; 7 bases agree with TRBD1. V lost 6 bases, J lost 0 bases, and 8 bases stayed unmatched. Germline-derived CDR1 and CDR2 are MRHNA and SNTAGT. The length of the CDR3 is 16 residues. This CDR3 is CASSLQGSSSYNEQFF. The CDR3, as DNA: TGTGCCAGCAGCTTACAGGGGTCCAGCTCCTACAATGAGCAGTTCTTC.

The rearrangement joins TRBV2 to TRBJ1-4; TRBD1 aligns across 9 bases. The CDR3 is 14 residues long. V was pared by 6 bases and J by 7 bases, with 6 bases of the junction left unmatched. Germline lookup yields CDR1 SNHLY and CDR2 FYNNEI. DNA of the CDR3: TGTGCCAGCAGCTCGGACAGGGGAGGTGAAAAACTGTTTTTT. It translates to CASSSDRGGEKLFF.

This chain connects TRBV5-1 to TRBJ2-3; unclear D gene. The CDR3 is made up of 14 amino acids. The ends were cut back, 1 base at V and 6 bases at J, with 12 bases in the middle. Per germline, CDR1 SGHRS and CDR2 YFSETQ. Written as DNA, the CDR3 is TGCGCCAGCAGCTTGACTCCCGAACGTGATACGCAGTATTTT. Amino acids: CASSLTPERDTQYF.

V is TRBV9 and J is TRBJ1-1; D ambiguous. Deletions cut 4 bases from V and 10 bases from J, with 23 bases between. Germline V lookup: CDR1 SGDLS, CDR2 YYNGEE. The CDR3 is 15 residues long. The CDR3 loop reads CASSPDVLLLSGAFF. CDR3 nucleotide sequence: TGTGCCAGCAGCCCCGACGTCCTCTTGCTCTCAGGAGCTTTCTTT.

The genes are TRBV4-1 and TRBJ2-1, with 9 bases fitting TRBD1. The CDR3 spans 19 residues. In germline, CDR1 is MGHRA, CDR2 YSYEKL. Trimming cost V 2 bases and J 3 bases; bases outside gene matches: 14. CDR3 in DNA: TGCGCCAGCAGCCAAATTTGGACAGGGGTGGGTTCTGACTACAATGAGCAGTTCTTC. Its protein is CASSQIWTGVGSDYNEQFF.

This clone has only one observation. J is TRBJ1-4 and V is TRBV29-1; perhaps TRBD1 as D (6 bases). Trimming took 0 bases from V and 0 from J, leaving 20 bases between them. The CDR3 is made up of 19 amino acids. CDR1 SQVTM and CDR2 ANQGSEA come from the germline V gene. The DNA of the CDR3 is TGCAGCGTTGAAGACGGTGACGGGGACACCCTTGCAACTAATGAAAAACTGTTTTTT. Protein sequence: CSVEDGDGDTLATNEKLFF. Based on the CDR3 plus reference TRBV29-1 and TRBJ1-4, the full variable domain is SAVISQKPSRDICQRGTSLTIQCQVDSQVTMMFWYRQQPGQSLTLIATANQGSEATYESGFVIDKFPISRPNLTFSTLTVSNMSPEDSSIYLCSVEDGDGDTLATNEKLFFGSGTQLSVL.

V usage is TRBV27 and J usage is TRBJ2-2, with TRBD2 identical over 8 bases. Germline values: CDR1 MNHEY, CDR2 SMNVEV (reference sequence). CDR3 length: 14 amino acids. V trimming: 5 bases; J trimming: 6 bases; junction bases outside the gene matches: 5. The chain's CDR3 is CASSPLTSAGELFF. The CDR3 nucleotides read TGTGCCAGCAGTCCCCTGACTAGCGCCGGGGAGCTGTTTTTT.

This clone showed up just a few times. The V and J genes are TRBV2 and TRBJ2-3; D remains ambiguous. The CDR3 length is 12 residues. CDR1 and CDR2 (germline): SNHLY, FYNNEI. Trimming cost V 6 bases and J 2 bases, with 6 bases left between them. CDR3 coding DNA: TGTGCCAGCAGATATCCCACAGATACGCAGTATTTT. Its protein is CASRYPTDTQYF.

This rearrangement joins TRBV11-2 to TRBJ1-2; the D gene is possibly TRBD1 (5 bases). This CDR3 contains 14 residues. V was clipped by 5 bases and J by 6 bases, with 16 bases between them. Germline V gives CDR1 SGHAT, CDR2 FQNNGV. CDR3 in amino acids: CASSPNGRRDGYTF. The DNA for the CDR3 is TGTGCCAGCAGCCCAAACGGGCGCAGGGATGGCTACACCTTC.

This rearrangement joins TRBV28 to TRBJ1-4; D uncertain. V lost 6 bases to trimming and J lost 10 bases, with 9 bases between them. Per the germline V gene, CDR1 is MDHEN and CDR2 is SYDVKM. CDR3 length: 11 amino acids. The CDR3 protein is CASSQFGKLFF. The DNA for the CDR3 is TGTGCCAGCAGCCAGTTTGGAAAACTGTTTTTT.

This chain uses TRBV6-1 with TRBJ1-5; 8 bases line up with TRBD1. The ends lost 8 bases at V and 2 bases at J; junction bases unmatched: 5. The CDR3 sequence is 14 residues long. Germline V gene data show CDR1 as MNHNS and CDR2 as SASEGT. In DNA, the CDR3 is TGTGCCAGCTGGGAGACAGGGGGCAATCAGCCCCAGCATTTT. Residues: CASWETGGNQPQHF.

This chain uses TRBV10-3 with TRBJ2-7, with D possibly matching TRBD1 (6 bases). The CDR3 covers 12 residues. Per germline, CDR1 ENHRY and CDR2 SYGVKD. Between the trimmed V and J ends, which lost 6 bases and 6 bases, there was a span of 12 bases. The CDR3: CAISQAGVEQYF. In DNA form, the CDR3 reads TGTGCCATCAGCCAAGCAGGGGTCGAGCAGTACTTC.

The J gene is TRBJ2-1, the V gene TRBV10-3; 11 positions match TRBD2. The germline V gene encodes CDR1 ENHRY and CDR2 SYGVKD. The CDR3 has 15 amino acids. The junction had 5 bases not matched to a gene; V was cut back by 6 bases and J by 4 bases. The CDR3 sequence is CAIRETSGEYNEQFF. In DNA form, the CDR3 reads TGTGCCATCAGGGAGACTAGCGGGGAGTACAATGAGCAGTTCTTC.

This chain links TRBV4-2 with TRBJ2-7, with D unresolved. CDR3 size: 13 residues. Trimming stripped 0 bases from V and 3 bases from J, with 6 bases between. Per germline, CDR1 LGHNA and CDR2 YNFKEQ. The CDR3 loop is CASSQELYYEQYF. Written as DNA, the CDR3 is TGTGCCAGCAGCCAAGAACTATACTACGAGCAGTACTTC.

V is TRBV2 and J is TRBJ2-7, with 7 bases lining up with TRBD1. Germline V gives CDR1 SNHLY, CDR2 FYNNEI. The junction had 4 bases not matched to a gene; V was cut back by 6 bases and J by 2 bases. There are 13 residues in the CDR3. CDR3 sequence (DNA): TGTGCCAGCAGCGATGACAGGGCCTACGAGCAGTACTTC. Amino acid sequence: CASSDDRAYEQYF.

This clone was detected only once. This chain joins TRBV12-5 and TRBJ2-7; 12 bases are shared with TRBD1. The CDR3 extends over 15 amino acids. V shed 5 bases and J 7 bases; nucleotides not matched to a gene: 9. The germline gives CDR1 LGHNT, CDR2 FRNRAP. The CDR3 DNA reads as TGTGCTAGTGGTACCCGGGACAGGGGGCGTTGGGAGCAGTACGTC. Protein: CASGTRDRGRWEQYV.

This chain connects TRBV6-5 to TRBJ1-2, with D hard to call. Trimming pared 3 bases from V and 4 bases from J, leaving 12 bases between. Germline V gene data show CDR1 as MNHEY and CDR2 as SVGAGI. The CDR3 loop spans 14 amino acids. The CDR3 DNA reads TGTGCCAGCAGTTATAGGTCGAGGGCCTATGGCTACACCTTC. Residues: CASSYRSRAYGYTF.

This clone is a singleton in its sample. The rearrangement links TRBV9 to TRBJ2-1; D is unresolved. V lost 3 bases and J 6 bases, leaving 4 bases between the germline ends. The V gene's germline CDR1 is SGDLS and CDR2 YYNGEE. The CDR3 has 11 residues. DNA of the CDR3: TGTGCCAGCAGCGGGGCCAATGAGCAGTTCTTC. It specifies CASSGANEQFF. Variable domain in full (rest from reference TRBV9 and TRBJ2-1): DSGVTQTPKHLITATGQRVTLRCSPRSGDLSVYWYQQSLDQGLQFLIQYYNGEERAKGNILERFSAQQFPDLHSELNLSSLELGDSALYFCASSGANEQFFGPGTRLTVL.

CDR3 amino acids: CASSPPTSGGIYNEQFF. The CDR3 DNA is TGTGCCAGCTCACCACCCACTAGCGGGGGTATCTACAATGAGCAGTTCTTC. The chain is built from TRBV18 and TRBJ2-1, with 11 bases aligning to TRBD2. The CDR3 runs 17 residues. Trimming at V came to 0 bases and at J to 3 bases, leaving 4 bases not matched to a gene. Germline-derived CDR1 and CDR2 are KGHSH and LQKENI.

V and J are TRBV7-9 and TRBJ1-2; the D is unclear. Per germline, CDR1 SEHNR and CDR2 FQNEAQ (reference sequence). The V end was cut by 3 bases, the J end by 2 bases, with 10 bases between. The CDR3 totals 14 residues. CDR3 DNA sequence: TGTGCCAGCAGCTTCCTCGAGCTGAACTATGGCTACACCTTC. Its translation: CASSFLELNYGYTF.

This clone was counted only a few times. The chain combines TRBV18 with TRBJ1-6; unclear D gene. The CDR3 sequence is 15 residues long. Trimming shortened V by 3 bases and J by 7 bases, and 13 bases separated the two germline ends. CDR1 is KGHSH, CDR2 LQKENI, per germline. Here the CDR3 DNA reads TGTGCCAGCTCACCGAGGGCCGGCAGGAATTCACCCCTCCACTTT. Amino acids: CASSPRAGRNSPLHF.